This TCR beta chain was profiled in a study of patients and donors after allogeneic stem cell transplantation. This clonotype appeared a few times. TCRdb used MiXCR to reprocess the RT-PCR reads, holding one entry per CDR3 protein. The sample has hundreds of thousands of distinct CDR3 sequences; roughly 16% are singletons. V shed 1 base and J 2 bases; nucleotides not matched to a gene: 4. The germline gives CDR1 SGHNT, CDR2 YENEEA. The CDR3 has 15 amino acids. The rearrangement links TRBV11-3 to TRBJ2-5, with TRBD1 identical over 7 bases. This receptor was identified in a human donor who was either an allogeneic HSCT recipient or a stem cell or donor lymphocyte infusion donor (not recorded which). It is not recorded whose cells these are; they may come from a transplant donor. Sequenced: blood, either unsorted or a sorted T cell fraction (not recorded which). The CDR3, as DNA: TGTGCCAGCAGCTTAGGAGGGGGCCGACAAGAGACCCAGTACTTC. Amino acids: CASSLGGGRQETQYF.